These 30 T cell receptor beta chains were sequenced from one sample in a study of blood T cell repertoires in COVID-19. The protocol was immunoSEQ multiplex PCR, while the TCRdb copy is restricted to in-frame clones and leaves out a portion. The sample has approximately 500,000 clones, approximately 88% seen once. Material for sequencing was PBMCs or T cells enriched from blood (not recorded which). These receptors were obtained from a woman in her thirties or forties who had recovered from COVID-19.

The chain has TRBV14 and TRBJ1-1; D is undetermined. The V end lost 2 bases, the J end lost 1 base, and 11 bases lay between the germline ends. From germline, CDR1 is SGHDN and CDR2 FVKESK. This CDR3 has 15 residues. The CDR3 is CASSQIWERNTEAFF. CDR3 nucleotides: TGTGCCAGCAGCCAAATATGGGAGAGGAACACTGAAGCTTTCTTT.

The chain combines TRBV19 with TRBJ2-1, with 13 bases aligning to TRBD2. Germline values: CDR1 LNHDA, CDR2 SQIVND (reference sequence). The trim removed 3 bases at V and 5 bases at J, leaving 1 base unmatched. This CDR3 is built from 15 residues. The CDR3 is CASSMGLAGNNEQFF. For the CDR3, the DNA is TGTGCCAGTAGTATGGGACTAGCGGGGAACAATGAGCAGTTCTTC.

The rearrangement links TRBV4-3 to TRBJ1-4; possibly TRBD1 for D (5 bases). V was trimmed by 3 bases and J by 6 bases, leaving 11 bases between them. From germline, CDR1 is LGHNA and CDR2 YSLEER. The CDR3 is made up of 14 amino acids. CDR3 amino acids: CASSQGGTDEKLFF. CDR3 coding DNA: TGCGCCAGCAGCCAGGGAGGGACGGATGAAAAACTGTTTTTT.

The CDR3 sequence: CASSSPQDSYEQYF. The CDR3, as DNA: TGTGCCAGCAGCTCCCCCCAGGACAGCTACGAGCAGTACTTC. V usage is TRBV5-4 and J usage is TRBJ2-7, with TRBD1 as a possible D gene (6 bases). From germline, CDR1 is SGHNT and CDR2 YYREEE (reference sequence). Trimming removed 3 bases at V and 3 bases at J, with 13 bases between. The CDR3 is made up of 14 amino acids.

Here the CDR3 reads CATSDKGYGRGAFF. CDR3 nucleotides: TGTGCCACCAGTGATAAAGGATATGGCAGGGGAGCTTTCTTT. The chain links TRBV24-1 to TRBJ1-1; possibly TRBD1 for D (6 bases). Germline-derived CDR1 and CDR2 are KGHDR and SFDVKD. The CDR3 length is 14 residues. V lost 3 bases to trimming and J lost 10 bases, with 17 bases between them.

V is TRBV24-1 and J is TRBJ1-5, with D possibly TRBD1 on 6 matching bases. Germline-derived CDR1 and CDR2 are KGHDR and SFDVKD. The CDR3 runs to 15 residues. V dropped 4 bases and J dropped 7 bases, with 16 bases sitting between them. CDR3 sequence: CATSDSDRLGQPQHF. CDR3 nucleotide sequence: TGTGCCACCAGTGACTCTGACAGGCTTGGGCAGCCCCAGCATTTT.

The chain joins TRBV5-1 to TRBJ1-2, with a possible D match to TRBD1 (6 bases). Trimming shortened V by 4 bases and J by 1 base, and 23 bases separated the two germline ends. The CDR3 is 18 residues long. Looked up from germline, CDR1 is SGHRS and CDR2 is YFSETQ. The CDR3 loop reads CASSPSPTDRRVNYGYTF. CDR3 nucleotides: TGCGCCAGCAGCCCCTCCCCCACAGACAGGAGAGTTAACTATGGCTACACCTTC.

The V gene is TRBV11-2, the J gene TRBJ1-2; perhaps TRBD1 as D (6 bases). V was pared by 5 bases and J by 3 bases, with 13 bases between. CDR3 length: 14 residues. Looked up from germline, CDR1 is SGHAT and CDR2 is FQNNGV. The CDR3 region is CASSPPGAHYGYTF. The CDR3 DNA is TGTGCCAGCAGCCCCCCAGGGGCCCACTATGGCTACACCTTC.

Remarks on this clone: This CDR3 is also generated by other DNA sequences in the sample. The V and J genes are TRBV18 and TRBJ1-2; TRBD1 matches 7 bases. Germline V gene data show CDR1 as KGHSH and CDR2 as LQKENI. J gave up 3 bases and V 6 bases, and 4 bases lay outside the gene matches. CDR3 length: 13 amino acids. CDR3 DNA sequence: TGTGCCAGCTCCCCGGACAGGTACTATGGCTACACCTTC. Translating it yields CASSPDRYYGYTF.

This clone was counted a few times. The chain combines TRBV9 with TRBJ1-1, with no clear D. Germline V gene sequence: CDR1 SGDLS, CDR2 YYNGEE. The CDR3 contains 14 residues. Trimming took off 2 bases at V and 1 base at J, with 9 bases between the two ends. The CDR3 is CASSVAEPNTEAFF. The CDR3 nucleotides are TGTGCCAGCAGCGTGGCAGAACCGAACACTGAAGCTTTCTTT.

CDR3: CASSSGTVASGEQYF. In nucleotides, the CDR3 is TGTGCCAGCAGTTCTGGGACAGTTGCATCGGGCGAGCAGTACTTC. The V and J genes are TRBV27 and TRBJ2-7; 7 bases match TRBD1. V lost 4 bases and J lost 6; bases outside the gene matches: 12. This CDR3 comprises 15 residues. Germline V gene sequence: CDR1 MNHEY, CDR2 SMNVEV (reference sequence).

The chain employs TRBV7-2 and TRBJ2-1; 8 nucleotides agree with TRBD1. This CDR3 spans 14 amino acids. The trim removed 1 base at V and 6 bases at J, leaving 2 bases unmatched. Germline loops: CDR1 SGHTA, CDR2 FQGNSA. CDR3 bases: TGTGCCAGCAGCTTAGACGGGACAGGCAATGAGCAGTTCTTC. Amino acids: CASSLDGTGNEQFF.

The V gene is TRBV7-2, the J gene TRBJ2-4; 11 bases are shared with TRBD1. Germline CDR1 reads SGHTA; CDR2 reads FQGNSA. The junction had 10 bases not matched to a gene; V was cut back by 4 bases and J by 8 bases. The CDR3 is made up of 16 amino acids. The CDR3 coding sequence is TGTGCCAGCAGCTCGAGGACAGGGGGCATTGGGGACATTCAGTACTTC. Protein: CASSSRTGGIGDIQYF.

The rearrangement uses TRBV5-8 and TRBJ2-5; TRBD2 aligns across 7 bases. The CDR3 has 14 residues. V trimming: 7 bases; J trimming: 2 bases; junction bases outside the gene matches: 8. Germline lookup yields CDR1 SGHTS and CDR2 YDEGEE. The DNA for the CDR3 is TGTGCCAGCCATAAGCTAGCGGTACAAGAGACCCAGTACTTC. Its protein product is CASHKLAVQETQYF.

This clone has more than one count but fewer than ten. V and J are TRBV19 and TRBJ1-2; weak D call: TRBD1 (6 bases). The CDR3 length is 13 residues. The germline CDR1 and CDR2 sequences are LNHDA and SQIVND (reference sequence). V was cut by 3 bases and J by 6 bases, with 11 bases left in between. In DNA form, the CDR3 reads TGTGCCAGTAGTATCCGGCAGGGGAATGGCTACACCTTC. It encodes CASSIRQGNGYTF.

The V gene is TRBV27, the J gene TRBJ1-5; the match to TRBD1 covers 8 bases. The CDR3 is made up of 17 amino acids. Germline-derived CDR1 and CDR2 are MNHEY and SMNVEV (reference sequence). After removal of 5 bases from V and 5 bases from J, the junction contained 14 bases not matched to a gene. DNA for the CDR3: TGTGCCAGCAGTCCCTTGAGAGGGACAGGAGGGTATCAGCCCCAGCATTTT. Its translation is CASSPLRGTGGYQPQHF.

CDR3 sequence (DNA): TGTGCCAGTAGTATGTCCCCTCCGGGACAGGGCAATCTCGGCTACACCTTC. Translated, it gives CASSMSPPGQGNLGYTF. The chain joins TRBV19 to TRBJ1-2; 9 bases are a match to TRBD1. Germline loops: CDR1 LNHDA, CDR2 SQIVND (reference sequence). The V and J ends lost 3 bases and 8 bases, in that order; junction bases with no gene match: 16. The CDR3 is made up of 17 amino acids.

V and J are TRBV6-5 and TRBJ2-7, with TRBD1 matching 10 bases. The V and J ends lost 2 bases and 6 bases, in that order; junction bases with no gene match: 1. The CDR3 sequence is 13 residues long. CDR1 is MNHEY, CDR2 SVGAGI, per germline. CDR3 loop: CASSYGTGAEQYF. DNA for the CDR3: TGTGCCAGCAGTTACGGGACAGGGGCCGAGCAGTACTTC.

The chain combines TRBV9 with TRBJ2-4; possible D gene TRBD2, 7 bases. Trimming left V 4 bases short and J 16 bases short, with 24 bases between. Per the germline V gene, CDR1 is SGDLS and CDR2 is YYNGEE. The CDR3 covers 14 residues. CDR3 sequence (DNA): TGTGCCAGCAGCCCCCGGTGGGGGGGCGCGGGTTTTTACTTC. It translates to CASSPRWGGAGFYF.

The chain employs TRBV21-1 and TRBJ2-6; TRBD1 is the table's D call, not checked against the DNA. TRBV21-1 is a listed pseudogene. This CDR3 has 18 residues. Written as DNA, the CDR3 is TGTGCCAGCAGCCACAGGGGACAGTTACCCTTCTGGGCCAACGTCCTGACTTTC. Protein sequence: CASSHRGQLPFWANVLTF.

The V and J genes are TRBV10-3 and TRBJ1-5, with TRBD1 matching 7 bases. V lost 6 bases, J lost 7 bases, and 6 bases stayed unmatched. The CDR3 sequence is 13 residues long. The germline V gene encodes CDR1 ENHRY and CDR2 SYGVKD. The CDR3 loop reads CAIRRDSLQPQHF. Written as DNA, the CDR3 is TGTGCCATCAGGAGGGACAGTCTCCAGCCCCAGCATTTT.

This sequence joins TRBV7-9 and TRBJ2-1; 10 bases fit TRBD2. Germline trimming cut 4 bases from V and 7 bases from J; bases unmatched to any gene: 10. The CDR3 is 16 amino acids. Germline CDR1 is SEHNR and CDR2 is FQNEAQ (reference sequence). CDR3 sequence reads: CASSSSPGLARNEQFF. The CDR3 nucleotides read TGTGCCAGCAGCTCCAGCCCGGGACTAGCGAGGAATGAGCAGTTCTTC.

This chain uses TRBV7-6 with TRBJ1-2; D not resolved. This CDR3 comprises 13 residues. Germline CDR1 is SGHVS and CDR2 is FNYEAQ. Trimming removed 1 base at V and 6 bases at J, with 9 bases between. The CDR3 region has the DNA TGTGCCAGCAGCTTAGATCCCGGGGATGGCTACACCTTC. This codes for CASSLDPGDGYTF.

This sequence joins TRBV2 and TRBJ2-7; D is unresolved. Trimming removed 5 bases at V and 0 bases at J, with 11 bases between. Per germline, CDR1 SNHLY and CDR2 FYNNEI. The CDR3 loop spans 14 amino acids. The CDR3 region has the DNA TGTGCCAGCAGTATTCCAGTTACCTCCTACGAGCAGTACTTC. This sequence encodes CASSIPVTSYEQYF.

DNA of the CDR3: TGTGCCAGCAGCTTTTTTGCGAATGAGCAGTTCTTC. This gives the protein CASSFFANEQFF. V is TRBV7-2 and J is TRBJ2-1, with D unclear. Germline CDR1 reads SGHTA; CDR2 reads FQGNSA. CDR3 length equals 12 residues. V lost 3 bases to trimming and J lost 7 bases, with 7 bases between them. The full variable domain, its missing parts supplied by reference TRBV7-2 and TRBJ2-1, is GAGVSQSPSNKVTEKGKDVELRCDPISGHTALYWYRQSLGQGLEFLIYFQGNSAPDKSGLPSDRFSAERTGGSVSTLTIQRTQQEDSAVYLCASSFFANEQFFGPGTRLTVL.

This chain links TRBV10-3 with TRBJ1-3; D may be TRBD1 (5 bases). Germline CDR1 reads ENHRY; CDR2 reads SYGVKD. The CDR3 totals 16 residues. Trimming cost V 3 bases and J 4 bases, with 16 bases left between them. The CDR3 DNA reads TGTGCCATCAGTGACGACGCGGCAGGGAGGGGAAACACCATATATTTT. Protein product: CAISDDAAGRGNTIYF.

The chain employs TRBV11-3 and TRBJ1-2; 7 bases are a match to TRBD1. CDR3 length: 16 amino acids. Germline assignment: CDR1 SGHNT and CDR2 YENEEA. With 5 bases clipped from V and 8 bases from J, the junction kept 17 bases outside the gene matches. Here the CDR3 reads CASSTQGTVEGRGYTF. The CDR3 DNA is TGTGCCAGCAGCACCCAGGGGACAGTGGAGGGGAGAGGCTACACCTTC.

This clone was observed a handful of times. CDR3 DNA: TGTGCCAGCAGCAACAATCTTGGACAGGGTGACCCCTATGGCTACACCTTC. It encodes CASSNNLGQGDPYGYTF. The chain carries TRBV7-9 and TRBJ1-2; 8 bases are shared with TRBD1. The CDR3 is 17 residues long. Germline V gene lookup returns CDR1 SEHNR and CDR2 FQNEAQ (reference sequence). The V segment lost 5 bases and the J segment 4 bases; nucleotides outside the gene matches: 15.

This clone was recorded only once. The CDR3 region has the DNA TGTGCCAGCTCACCGCAAGGGGATGAGACCCAGTACTTC. Residues: CASSPQGDETQYF. The chain links TRBV18 to TRBJ2-5; a weak D match, TRBD1 (5 bases). The CDR3 spans 13 residues. Germline lookup yields CDR1 KGHSH and CDR2 LQKENI. The V end was cut by 3 bases, the J end by 5 bases, with 10 bases between. Together with reference TRBV18 and TRBJ2-5, the CDR3 gives the full variable domain: NAGVMQNPRHLVRRRGQEARLRCSPMKGHSHVYWYRQLPEEGLKFMVYLQKENIIDESGMPKERFSAEFPKEGPSILRIQQVVRGDSAAYFCASSPQGDETQYFGPGTRLLVL.

The chain combines TRBV5-6 with TRBJ1-4; D perhaps matches TRBD1 (5 bases). The ends were cut back, 4 bases at V and 1 base at J, with 11 bases in the middle. The germline V gene has CDR1 SGHDT and CDR2 YYEEEE. The CDR3 consists of 15 residues. The CDR3: CASSRGQKTNEKLFF. CDR3 DNA: TGTGCCAGCAGCCGTGGACAAAAAACTAATGAAAAACTGTTTTTT. The variable domain in full, completed from reference TRBV5-6 and TRBJ1-4, reads DAGVTQSPTHLIKTRGQQVTLRCSPKSGHDTVSWYQQALGQGPQFIFQYYEEEERQRGNFPDRFSGHQFPNYSSELNVNALLLGDSALYLCASSRGQKTNEKLFFGSGTQLSVL.